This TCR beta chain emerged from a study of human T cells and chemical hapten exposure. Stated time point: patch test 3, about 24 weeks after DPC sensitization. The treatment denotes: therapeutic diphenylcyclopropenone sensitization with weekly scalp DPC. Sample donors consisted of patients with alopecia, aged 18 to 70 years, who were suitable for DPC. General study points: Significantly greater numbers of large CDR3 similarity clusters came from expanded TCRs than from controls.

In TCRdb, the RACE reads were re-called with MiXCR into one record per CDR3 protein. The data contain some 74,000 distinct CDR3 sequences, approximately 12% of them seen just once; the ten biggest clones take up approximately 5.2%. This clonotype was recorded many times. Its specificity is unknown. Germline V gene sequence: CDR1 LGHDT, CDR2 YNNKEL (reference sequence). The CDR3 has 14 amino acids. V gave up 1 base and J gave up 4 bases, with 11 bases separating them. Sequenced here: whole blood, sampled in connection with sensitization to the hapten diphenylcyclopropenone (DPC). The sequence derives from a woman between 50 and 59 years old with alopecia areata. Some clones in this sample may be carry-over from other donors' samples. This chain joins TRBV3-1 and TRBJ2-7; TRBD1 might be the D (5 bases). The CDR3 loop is CASSQGGAVYEQYF. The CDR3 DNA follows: TGTGCCAGCAGCCAAGGGGGCGCGGTGTACGAGCAGTACTTC.